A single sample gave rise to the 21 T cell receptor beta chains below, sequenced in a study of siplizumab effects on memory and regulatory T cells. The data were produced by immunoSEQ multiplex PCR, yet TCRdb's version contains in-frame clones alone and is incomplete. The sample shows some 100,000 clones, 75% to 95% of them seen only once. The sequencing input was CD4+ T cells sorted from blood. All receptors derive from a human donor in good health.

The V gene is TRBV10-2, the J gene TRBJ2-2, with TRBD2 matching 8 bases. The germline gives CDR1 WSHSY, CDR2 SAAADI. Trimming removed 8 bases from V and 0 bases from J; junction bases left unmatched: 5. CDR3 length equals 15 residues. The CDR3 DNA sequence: TGCGCCAGCTTATTTAGCGGGGCGAACACCGGGGAGCTGTTTTTT. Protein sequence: CASLFSGANTGELFF.

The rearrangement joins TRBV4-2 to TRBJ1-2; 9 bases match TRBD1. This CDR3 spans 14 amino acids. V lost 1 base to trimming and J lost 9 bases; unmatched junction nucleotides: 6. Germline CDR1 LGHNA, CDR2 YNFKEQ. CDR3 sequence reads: CASSQGTGEGSYTF. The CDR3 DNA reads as TGTGCCAGCAGCCAAGGGACAGGGGAAGGGAGCTACACCTTC.

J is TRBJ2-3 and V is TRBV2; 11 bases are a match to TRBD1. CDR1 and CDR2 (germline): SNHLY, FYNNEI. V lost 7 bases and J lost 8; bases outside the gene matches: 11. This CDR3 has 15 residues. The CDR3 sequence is CASTKRTGGPITQYF. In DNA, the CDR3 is TGTGCCAGCACTAAACGGACAGGGGGCCCCATTACGCAGTATTTT.

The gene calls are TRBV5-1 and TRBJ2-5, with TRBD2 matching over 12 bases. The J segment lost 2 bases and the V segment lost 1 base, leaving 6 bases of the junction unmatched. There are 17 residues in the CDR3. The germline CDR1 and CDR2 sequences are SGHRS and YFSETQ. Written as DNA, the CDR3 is TGCGCCAGCAGCTTGTCAGCGACTAGCGGGGGACAAGAGACCCAGTACTTC. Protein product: CASSLSATSGGQETQYF.

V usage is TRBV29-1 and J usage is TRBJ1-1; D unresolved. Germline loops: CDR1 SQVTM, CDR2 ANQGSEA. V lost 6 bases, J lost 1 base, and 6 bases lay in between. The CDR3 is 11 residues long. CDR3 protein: CSVTRNTEAFF. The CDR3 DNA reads TGCAGCGTCACGAGGAACACTGAAGCTTTCTTT.

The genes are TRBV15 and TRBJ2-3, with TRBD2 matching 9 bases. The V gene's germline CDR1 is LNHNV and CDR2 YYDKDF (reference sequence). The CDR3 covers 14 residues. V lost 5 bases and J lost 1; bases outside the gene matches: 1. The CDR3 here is CATSASGGTDTQYF. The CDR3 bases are TGTGCCACCAGCGCTAGCGGGGGCACAGATACGCAGTATTTT.

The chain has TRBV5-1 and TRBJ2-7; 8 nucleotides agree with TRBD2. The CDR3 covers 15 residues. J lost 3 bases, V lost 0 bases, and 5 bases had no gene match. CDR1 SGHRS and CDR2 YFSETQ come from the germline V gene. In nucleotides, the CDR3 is TGCGCCAGCAGCTTGGGACCAGCGGGGGTCTACGAGCAGTACTTC. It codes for CASSLGPAGVYEQYF.

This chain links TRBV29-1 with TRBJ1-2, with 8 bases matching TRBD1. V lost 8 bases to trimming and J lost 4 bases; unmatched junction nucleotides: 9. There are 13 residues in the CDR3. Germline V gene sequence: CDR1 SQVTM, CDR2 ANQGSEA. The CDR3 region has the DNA TGCAGCATCCAAACAGGGGGATCCTATGGCTACACCTTC. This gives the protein CSIQTGGSYGYTF.

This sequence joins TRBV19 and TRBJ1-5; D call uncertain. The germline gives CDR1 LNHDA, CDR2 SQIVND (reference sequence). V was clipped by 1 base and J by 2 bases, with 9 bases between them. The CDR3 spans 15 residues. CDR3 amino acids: CASSIGRQGNQPQHF. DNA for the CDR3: TGTGCCAGTAGTATAGGACGTCAGGGCAATCAGCCCCAGCATTTT.

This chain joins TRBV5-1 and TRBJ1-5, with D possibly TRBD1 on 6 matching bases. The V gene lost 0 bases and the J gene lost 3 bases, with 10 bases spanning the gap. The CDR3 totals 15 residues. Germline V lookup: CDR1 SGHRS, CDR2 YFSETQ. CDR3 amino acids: CASSLDGQFNQPQHF. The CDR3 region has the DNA TGCGCCAGCAGCTTGGACGGACAGTTCAATCAGCCCCAGCATTTT.

Here the CDR3 reads CASRRGFGPTYEQYF. The DNA for the CDR3 is TGTGCCAGCAGACGCGGCTTCGGTCCTACCTACGAGCAGTACTTC. The V gene is TRBV11-2, the J gene TRBJ2-7; D is uncertain. Germline-derived CDR1 and CDR2 are SGHAT and FQNNGV. Trimming shortened V by 6 bases and J by 2 bases, and 17 bases separated the two germline ends. This CDR3 contains 15 residues.

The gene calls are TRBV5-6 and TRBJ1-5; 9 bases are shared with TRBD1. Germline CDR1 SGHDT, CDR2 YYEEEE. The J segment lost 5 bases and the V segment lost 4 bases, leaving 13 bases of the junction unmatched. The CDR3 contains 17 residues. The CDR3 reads CASSRTGTGRSYQPQHF. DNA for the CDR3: TGTGCCAGCAGCAGAACCGGGACAGGGCGTTCATATCAGCCCCAGCATTTT.

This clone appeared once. This CDR3 reads CASRGPGDSPLHF. The CDR3 region has the DNA TGCGCCAGCAGAGGCCCGGGGGACTCACCCCTCCACTTT. V gene TRBV5-1 combines with J gene TRBJ1-6; the D gene is possibly TRBD1 (5 bases). V was cut by 5 bases and J by 10 bases, with 13 bases left in between. The V gene's germline CDR1 is SGHRS and CDR2 YFSETQ. The CDR3 totals 13 residues.

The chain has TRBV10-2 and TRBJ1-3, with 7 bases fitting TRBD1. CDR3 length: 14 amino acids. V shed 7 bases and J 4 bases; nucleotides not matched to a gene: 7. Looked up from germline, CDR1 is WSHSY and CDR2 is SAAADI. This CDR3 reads CASNPEGAGNTIYF. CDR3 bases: TGCGCCAGCAACCCCGAGGGGGCCGGAAACACCATATATTTT.

CDR3 coding DNA: TGTGCCAGCGTCACGGGGGGGCGGTACGAGCAGTACTTC. Encoded protein: CASVTGGRYEQYF. The V gene is TRBV6-1, the J gene TRBJ2-7; TRBD2 matches at 8 bases. Germline CDR1 and CDR2: MNHNS and SASEGT. V trimming: 8 bases; J trimming: 4 bases; junction bases outside the gene matches: 7. This CDR3 region has 13 residues.

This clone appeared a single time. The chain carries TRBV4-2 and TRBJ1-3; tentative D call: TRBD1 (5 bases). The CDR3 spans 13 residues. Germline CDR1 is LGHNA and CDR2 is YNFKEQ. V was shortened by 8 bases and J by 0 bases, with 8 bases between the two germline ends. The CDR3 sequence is CASRGFSGNTIYF. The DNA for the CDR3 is TGTGCCAGCCGGGGGTTCTCTGGAAACACCATATATTTT.

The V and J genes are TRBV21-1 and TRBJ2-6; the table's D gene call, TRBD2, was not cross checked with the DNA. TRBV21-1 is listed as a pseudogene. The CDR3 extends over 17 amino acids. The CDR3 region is CASSKEAGASGANVLTF. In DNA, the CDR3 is TGTGCCAGCAGCAAAGAGGCGGGGGCGTCTGGGGCCAACGTCCTGACTTTC.

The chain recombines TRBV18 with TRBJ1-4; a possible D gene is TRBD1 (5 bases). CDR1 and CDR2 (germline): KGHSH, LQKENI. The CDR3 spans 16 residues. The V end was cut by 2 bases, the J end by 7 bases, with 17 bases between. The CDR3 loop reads CASSPVGALTTEKLFF. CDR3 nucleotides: TGTGCCAGCTCACCAGTAGGGGCTTTAACAACTGAAAAACTGTTTTTT.

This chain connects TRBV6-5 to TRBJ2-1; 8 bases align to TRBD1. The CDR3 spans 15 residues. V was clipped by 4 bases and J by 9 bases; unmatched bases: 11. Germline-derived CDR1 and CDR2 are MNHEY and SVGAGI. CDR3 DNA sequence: TGTGCCAGCAGTTGGACAGGGCGTTATATAGGTGAGCAGTTCTTC. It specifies CASSWTGRYIGEQFF.

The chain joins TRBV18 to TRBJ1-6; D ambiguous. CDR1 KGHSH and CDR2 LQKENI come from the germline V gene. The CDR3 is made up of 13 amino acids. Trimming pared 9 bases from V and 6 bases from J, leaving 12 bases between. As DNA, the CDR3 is TGTGCCAGTCAGCAGGAGGTTAATTCACCCCTCCACTTT. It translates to CASQQEVNSPLHF. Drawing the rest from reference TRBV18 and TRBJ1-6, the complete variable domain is NAGVMQNPRHLVRRRGQEARLRCSPMKGHSHVYWYRQLPEEGLKFMVYLQKENIIDESGMPKERFSAEFPKEGPSILRIQQVVRGDSAAYFCASQQEVNSPLHFGNGTRLTVT.

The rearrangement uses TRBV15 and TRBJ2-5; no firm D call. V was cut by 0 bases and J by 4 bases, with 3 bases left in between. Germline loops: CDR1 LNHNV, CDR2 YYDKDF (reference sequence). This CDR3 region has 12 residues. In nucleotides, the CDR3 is TGTGCCACCAGCAGAGATCTAGAGACCCAGTACTTC. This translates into CATSRDLETQYF.